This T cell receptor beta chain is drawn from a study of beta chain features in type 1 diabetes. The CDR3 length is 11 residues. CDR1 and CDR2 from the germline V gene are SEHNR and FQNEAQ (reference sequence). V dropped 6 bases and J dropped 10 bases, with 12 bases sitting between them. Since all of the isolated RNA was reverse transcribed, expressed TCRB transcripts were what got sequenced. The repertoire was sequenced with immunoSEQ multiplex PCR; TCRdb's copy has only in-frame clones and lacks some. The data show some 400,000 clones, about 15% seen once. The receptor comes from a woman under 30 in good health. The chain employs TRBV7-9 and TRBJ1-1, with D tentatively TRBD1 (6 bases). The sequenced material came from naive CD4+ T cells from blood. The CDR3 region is CASSPGVLAFF. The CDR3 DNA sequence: TGTGCCAGCAGTCCAGGGGTCCTAGCTTTCTTT.